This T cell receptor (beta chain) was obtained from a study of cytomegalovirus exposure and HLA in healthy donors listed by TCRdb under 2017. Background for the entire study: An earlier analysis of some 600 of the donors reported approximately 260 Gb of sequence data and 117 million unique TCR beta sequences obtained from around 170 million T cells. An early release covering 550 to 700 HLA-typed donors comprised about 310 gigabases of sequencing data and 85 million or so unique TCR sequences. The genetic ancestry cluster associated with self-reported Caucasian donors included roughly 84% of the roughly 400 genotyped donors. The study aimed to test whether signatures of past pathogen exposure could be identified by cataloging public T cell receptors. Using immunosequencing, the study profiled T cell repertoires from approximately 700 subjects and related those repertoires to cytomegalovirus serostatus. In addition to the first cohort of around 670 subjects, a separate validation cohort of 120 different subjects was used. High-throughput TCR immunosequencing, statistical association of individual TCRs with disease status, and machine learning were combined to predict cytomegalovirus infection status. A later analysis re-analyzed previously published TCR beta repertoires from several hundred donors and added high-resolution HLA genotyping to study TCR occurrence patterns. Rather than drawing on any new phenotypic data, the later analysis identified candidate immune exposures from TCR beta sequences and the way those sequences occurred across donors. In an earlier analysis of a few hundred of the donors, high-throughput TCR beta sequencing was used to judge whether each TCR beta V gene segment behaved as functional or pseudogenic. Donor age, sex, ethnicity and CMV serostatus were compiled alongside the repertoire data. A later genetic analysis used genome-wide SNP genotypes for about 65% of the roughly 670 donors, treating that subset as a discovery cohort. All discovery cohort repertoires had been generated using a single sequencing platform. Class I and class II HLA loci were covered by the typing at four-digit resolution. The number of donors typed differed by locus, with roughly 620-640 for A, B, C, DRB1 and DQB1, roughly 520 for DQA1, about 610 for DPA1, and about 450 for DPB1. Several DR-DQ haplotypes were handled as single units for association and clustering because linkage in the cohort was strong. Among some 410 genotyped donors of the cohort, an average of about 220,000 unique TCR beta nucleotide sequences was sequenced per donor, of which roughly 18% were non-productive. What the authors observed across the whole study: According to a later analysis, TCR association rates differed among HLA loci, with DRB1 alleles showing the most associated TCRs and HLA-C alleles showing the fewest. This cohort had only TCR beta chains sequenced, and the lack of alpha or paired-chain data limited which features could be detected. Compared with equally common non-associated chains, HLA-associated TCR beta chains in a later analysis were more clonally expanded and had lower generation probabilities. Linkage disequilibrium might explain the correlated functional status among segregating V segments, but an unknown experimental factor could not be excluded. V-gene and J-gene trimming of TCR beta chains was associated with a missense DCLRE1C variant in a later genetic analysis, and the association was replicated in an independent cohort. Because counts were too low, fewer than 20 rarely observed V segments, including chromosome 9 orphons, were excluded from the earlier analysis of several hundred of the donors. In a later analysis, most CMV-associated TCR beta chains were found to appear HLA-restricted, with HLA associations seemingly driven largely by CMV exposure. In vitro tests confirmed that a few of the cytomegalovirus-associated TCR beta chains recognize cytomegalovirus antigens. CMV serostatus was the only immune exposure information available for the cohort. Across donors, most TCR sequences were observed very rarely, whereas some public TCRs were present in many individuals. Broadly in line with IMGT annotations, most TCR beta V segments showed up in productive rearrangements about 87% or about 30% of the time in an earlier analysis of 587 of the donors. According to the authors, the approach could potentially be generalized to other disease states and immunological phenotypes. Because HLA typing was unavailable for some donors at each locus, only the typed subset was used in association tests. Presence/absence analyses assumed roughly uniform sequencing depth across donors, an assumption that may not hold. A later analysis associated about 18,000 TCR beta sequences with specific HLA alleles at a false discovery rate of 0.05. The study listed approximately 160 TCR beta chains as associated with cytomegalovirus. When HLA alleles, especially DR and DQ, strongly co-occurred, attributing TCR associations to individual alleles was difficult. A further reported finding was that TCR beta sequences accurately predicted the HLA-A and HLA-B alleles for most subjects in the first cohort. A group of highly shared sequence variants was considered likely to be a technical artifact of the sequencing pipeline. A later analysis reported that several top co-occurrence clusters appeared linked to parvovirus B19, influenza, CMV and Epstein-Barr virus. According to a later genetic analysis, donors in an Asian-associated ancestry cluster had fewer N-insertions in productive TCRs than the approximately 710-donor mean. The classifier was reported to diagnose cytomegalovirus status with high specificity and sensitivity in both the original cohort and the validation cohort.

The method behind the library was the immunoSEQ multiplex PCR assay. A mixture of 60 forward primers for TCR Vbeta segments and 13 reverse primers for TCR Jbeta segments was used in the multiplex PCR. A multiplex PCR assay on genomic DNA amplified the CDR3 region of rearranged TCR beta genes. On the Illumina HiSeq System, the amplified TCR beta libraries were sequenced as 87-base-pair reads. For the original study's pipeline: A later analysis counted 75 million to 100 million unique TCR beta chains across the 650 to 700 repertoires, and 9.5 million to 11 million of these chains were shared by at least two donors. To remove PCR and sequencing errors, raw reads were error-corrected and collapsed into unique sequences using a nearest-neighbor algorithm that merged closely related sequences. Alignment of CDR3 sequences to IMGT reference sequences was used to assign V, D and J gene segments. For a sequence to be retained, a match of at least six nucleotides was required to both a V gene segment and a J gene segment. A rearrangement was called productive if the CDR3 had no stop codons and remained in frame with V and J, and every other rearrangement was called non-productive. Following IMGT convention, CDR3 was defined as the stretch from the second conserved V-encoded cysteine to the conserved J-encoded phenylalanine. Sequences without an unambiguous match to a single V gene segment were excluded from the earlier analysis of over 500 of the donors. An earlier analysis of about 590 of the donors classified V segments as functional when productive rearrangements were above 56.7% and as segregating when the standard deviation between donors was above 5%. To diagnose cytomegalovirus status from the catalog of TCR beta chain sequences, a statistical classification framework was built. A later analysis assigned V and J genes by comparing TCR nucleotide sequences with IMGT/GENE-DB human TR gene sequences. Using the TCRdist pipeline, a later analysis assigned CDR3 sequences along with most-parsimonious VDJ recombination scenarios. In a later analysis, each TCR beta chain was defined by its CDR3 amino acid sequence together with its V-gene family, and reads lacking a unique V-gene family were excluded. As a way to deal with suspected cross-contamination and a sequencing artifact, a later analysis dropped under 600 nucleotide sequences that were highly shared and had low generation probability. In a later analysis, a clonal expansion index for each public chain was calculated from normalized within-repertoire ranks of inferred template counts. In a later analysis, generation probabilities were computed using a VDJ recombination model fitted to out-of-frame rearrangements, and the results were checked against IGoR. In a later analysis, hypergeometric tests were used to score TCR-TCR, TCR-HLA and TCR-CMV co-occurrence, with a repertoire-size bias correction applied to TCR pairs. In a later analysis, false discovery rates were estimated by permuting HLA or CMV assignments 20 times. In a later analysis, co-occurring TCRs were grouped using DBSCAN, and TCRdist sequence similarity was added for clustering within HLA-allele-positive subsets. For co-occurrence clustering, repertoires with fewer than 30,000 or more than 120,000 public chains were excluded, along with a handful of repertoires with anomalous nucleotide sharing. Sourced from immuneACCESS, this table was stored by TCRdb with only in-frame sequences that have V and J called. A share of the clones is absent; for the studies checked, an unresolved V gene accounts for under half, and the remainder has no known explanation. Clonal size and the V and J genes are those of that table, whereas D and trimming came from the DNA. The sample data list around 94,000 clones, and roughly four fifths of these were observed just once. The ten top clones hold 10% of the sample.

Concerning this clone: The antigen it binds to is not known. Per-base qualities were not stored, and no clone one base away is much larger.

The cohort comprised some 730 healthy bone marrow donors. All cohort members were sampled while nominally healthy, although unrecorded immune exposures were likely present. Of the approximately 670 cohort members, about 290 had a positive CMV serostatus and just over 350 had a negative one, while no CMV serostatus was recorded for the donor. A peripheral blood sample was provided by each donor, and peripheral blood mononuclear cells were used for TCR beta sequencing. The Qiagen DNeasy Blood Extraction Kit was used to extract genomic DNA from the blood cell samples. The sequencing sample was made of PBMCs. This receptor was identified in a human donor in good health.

The DNA sequence is given as TGTGCCAGTAGAGACACGGACAGGCTGAACACTGAAGCTTTCTTT. Translation gives CASRDTDRLNTEAFF. This chain is built from TRBV19 and TRBJ1-1, and 7 junctional nucleotides match TRBD1. The germline V gene (reference sequence) gives CDR1 as LNHDA and CDR2 as SQIVND. Relative to germline, V is missing 6 bases and J is missing 0 bases, with 7 bases of the junction outside any gene match. Taken from cysteine to phenylalanine, the CDR3 has 15 residues. The sequence is cut down to CDR3 DNA, 45 bases in frame from base 1. The full variable domain, completed from the reference TRBV19 and TRBJ1-1 proteins outside the CDR3, reads DGGITQSPKYLFRKEGQNVTLSCEQNLNHDAMYWYRQDPGQGLRLIYYSQIVNDFQKGDIAEGYSVSREKKESFPLTVTSAQKNPTAFYLCASRDTDRLNTEAFFGQGTRLTVV.